The 22 T cell receptor beta chains reported below all come from one sample, sequenced in a study of shared clonotypes between healthy human individuals. Sequencing was performed with immunoSEQ multiplex PCR; in TCRdb, only in-frame clones are kept and a portion is missing. The table lists just over 2,000,000 clones, over 85% of them singletons. The sequencing input was naive CD4+ T cells sorted from blood. Subset denoted: CD45RA+ positively selected. These receptors were obtained from a man between 18 and 29 years old in good health.

The gene calls are TRBV5-1 and TRBJ1-2; 10 nucleotides line up with TRBD1. Germline lookup yields CDR1 SGHRS and CDR2 YFSETQ. The CDR3 runs 14 residues. The J segment lost 4 bases and the V segment lost 4 bases, leaving 4 bases of the junction unmatched. CDR3 DNA: TGCGCCAGCAGCGAGGACAGGGGGGTCTATGGCTACACCTTC. It encodes CASSEDRGVYGYTF.

The chain joins TRBV28 to TRBJ1-2; 8 positions agree with TRBD1. From germline, CDR1 is MDHEN and CDR2 SYDVKM. J gave up 8 bases and V 7 bases, and 9 bases lay outside the gene matches. CDR3 size: 13 residues. This CDR3 is CASMGQDPFGYTF. The DNA of the CDR3 is TGTGCCAGCATGGGACAGGATCCGTTCGGCTACACCTTC.

This clone was observed a handful of times. V and J are TRBV5-4 and TRBJ2-3; TRBD1 or TRBD2 may be the D gene (5 bases each). Germline values: CDR1 SGHNT, CDR2 YYREEE (reference sequence). V was trimmed by 6 bases and J by 4 bases, leaving 18 bases between them. The CDR3 length is 15 residues. CDR3 residues: CASTLLGLGADTQYF. CDR3 bases: TGTGCCAGCACCCTGTTGGGCCTGGGGGCAGATACGCAGTATTTT.

The genes are TRBV6-5 and TRBJ1-5, with D possibly being TRBD1 (6 bases). This CDR3 comprises 15 residues. In germline, CDR1 is MNHEY, CDR2 SVGAGI. V was clipped by 6 bases and J by 5 bases, with 17 bases between them. The CDR3 nucleotides are TGTGCCAGCAGCCGCGGGGGGGGGCAAGATCAGCCCCAGCATTTT. This sequence encodes CASSRGGGQDQPQHF.

A note on this clone: The sample has other DNA sequences that encode this CDR3 too. The rearrangement links TRBV5-1 to TRBJ1-6; perhaps TRBD1 as D (5 bases). The germline V and J ends were trimmed by 2 bases and 7 bases, with 10 bases remaining between them. Germline V gene data show CDR1 as SGHRS and CDR2 as YFSETQ. This CDR3 region has 14 residues. CDR3 nucleotide sequence: TGCGCCAGCAGCTTAGGGTCAGGGAATTCACCCCTCCACTTT. Translating it yields CASSLGSGNSPLHF. Full variable domain (outside the CDR3, taken from reference TRBV5-1 and TRBJ1-6): KAGVTQTPRYLIKTRGQQVTLSCSPISGHRSVSWYQQTPGQGLQFLFEYFSETQRNKGNFPGRFSGRQFSNSRSEMNVSTLELGDSALYLCASSLGSGNSPLHFGNGTRLTVT.

V gene TRBV5-6 combines with J gene TRBJ2-5, with 9 bases identical to TRBD1. The J call is in doubt because the DNA end fits TRBJ2-7 better. This CDR3 spans 14 amino acids. Germline lookup yields CDR1 SGHDT and CDR2 YYEEEE. The CDR3, as DNA: TGTGCCAGCAGCAACCGGGACAGGGCTTACGAGCAGTACTTC. This sequence encodes CASSNRDRAYEQYF.

The chain has TRBV5-8 and TRBJ2-6; TRBD1 matches 12 bases. This CDR3 has 18 amino acids. V lost 4 bases and J lost 3; bases outside the gene matches: 8. CDR1 and CDR2 (germline): SGHTS, YDEGEE. The chain's CDR3 is CASSPWGTGGIGANVLTF. CDR3 nucleotides: TGTGCCAGCAGCCCCTGGGGGACAGGGGGCATTGGGGCCAACGTCCTGACTTTC.

Here the CDR3 reads CASSDTTDTQYF. Here the CDR3 DNA reads TGTGCCAGCAGTGATACCACAGATACGCAGTATTTT. The V gene is TRBV2, the J gene TRBJ2-3; no firm D call. This CDR3 is built from 12 residues. In germline, CDR1 is SNHLY, CDR2 FYNNEI. V dropped 3 bases and J dropped 2 bases, with 3 bases sitting between them.

Note on this clone: The sample carries other DNA sequences with the same CDR3. The chain carries TRBV6-5 and TRBJ2-3, with 10 bases lining up with TRBD1. The V gene's germline CDR1 is MNHEY and CDR2 SVGAGI. V gave up 5 bases and J gave up 3 bases; unmatched junction bases: 2. The CDR3 is made up of 14 amino acids. The CDR3 DNA is TGTGCCAGCAGTAGACAGGGGGCGACAGATACGCAGTATTTT. Translation gives CASSRQGATDTQYF.

The chain couples TRBV9 to TRBJ1-6; D is undetermined. The CDR3 has 14 amino acids. The V gene lost 4 bases and the J gene lost 7 bases, with 12 bases spanning the gap. The germline V gene encodes CDR1 SGDLS and CDR2 YYNGEE. The CDR3 DNA follows: TGTGCCAGCAGCCCTGATACCCTCAATTCACCCCTCCACTTT. Translating it yields CASSPDTLNSPLHF.

The J gene is TRBJ2-3, the V gene TRBV9, with D unresolved. V was pared by 0 bases and J by 1 base, with 9 bases between. This CDR3 is 15 amino acids long. CDR1 and CDR2 (germline): SGDLS, YYNGEE. CDR3 DNA: TGTGCCAGCAGCGTAGTGGGCCGTCGCACAGATACGCAGTATTTT. Encoded protein: CASSVVGRRTDTQYF.

J is TRBJ1-6 and V is TRBV7-9; maybe TRBD1 (6 bases). Germline values: CDR1 SEHNR, CDR2 FQNEAQ (reference sequence). V was pared by 5 bases and J by 6 bases, with 11 bases between. The CDR3 runs 14 residues. CDR3 nucleotides: TGTGCCAGCAGCCTCGACAGGATTAATTCACCCCTCCACTTT. As protein: CASSLDRINSPLHF.

There are many counts of this clone. V and J are TRBV25-1 and TRBJ2-1; D is unresolved. V was clipped by 1 base and J by 3 bases, with 10 bases between them. The CDR3 is made up of 15 amino acids. Germline-derived CDR1 and CDR2 are MGHDK and SYGVNS. CDR3 sequence: CASSESTIYYNEQFF. As DNA, the CDR3 is TGTGCCAGCAGTGAATCGACCATATACTACAATGAGCAGTTCTTC. Together with reference TRBV25-1 and TRBJ2-1, the CDR3 gives the full variable domain: EADIYQTPRYLVIGTGKKITLECSQTMGHDKMYWYQQDPGMELHLIHYSYGVNSTEKGDLSSESTVSRIRTEHFPLTLESARPSHTSQYLCASSESTIYYNEQFFGPGTRLTVL.

This sequence joins TRBV6-1 and TRBJ2-7, with a weak D call TRBD1 (6 bases). Germline loops: CDR1 MNHNS, CDR2 SASEGT. V was pared by 6 bases and J by 0 bases, with 9 bases between. The CDR3 sequence is 13 residues long. The CDR3 is CASRGASSYEQYF. The CDR3 nucleotides read TGTGCCAGCAGGGGGGCCAGCTCCTACGAGCAGTACTTC.

The genes are TRBV6-1 and TRBJ2-7, with D tentatively TRBD1 (6 bases). The CDR3 loop spans 15 amino acids. CDR1 and CDR2 (germline): MNHNS, SASEGT. Trimming took off 7 bases at V and 3 bases at J, with 19 bases between the two ends. The CDR3 region is CASTEPGHGYYEQYF. The CDR3 region has the DNA TGTGCCAGCACAGAGCCGGGACACGGTTACTACGAGCAGTACTTC.

This clone was seen once. The rearrangement uses TRBV5-6 and TRBJ2-1; 8 nucleotides agree with TRBD2. V was clipped by 2 bases and J by 0 bases; unmatched bases: 7. CDR3 length: 17 residues. CDR1 and CDR2 from the germline V gene are SGHDT and YYEEEE. Here the CDR3 reads CASSLTSGYFSYNEQFF. In DNA, the CDR3 is TGTGCCAGCAGCTTAACTAGCGGATACTTCTCCTACAATGAGCAGTTCTTC.

The rearrangement joins TRBV18 to TRBJ1-4; no clear D. The V end lost 2 bases, the J end lost 3 bases, and 13 bases lay between the germline ends. Per the germline V gene, CDR1 is KGHSH and CDR2 is LQKENI. The CDR3 contains 16 residues. The CDR3: CASSPILSGPNEKLFF. The CDR3 region has the DNA TGTGCCAGCTCACCAATCCTCAGCGGTCCTAATGAAAAACTGTTTTTT.

The chain recombines TRBV6-5 with TRBJ2-1; 9 nucleotides line up with TRBD1. CDR1 is MNHEY and CDR2 is SVGAGI in the germline V gene. The CDR3 spans 15 residues. The V segment lost 7 bases and the J segment 7 bases; nucleotides outside the gene matches: 11. The CDR3, as DNA: TGTGCCAGCACTCCACGGACAGGGGTTGGTAATGAGCAGTTCTTC. It yields the protein CASTPRTGVGNEQFF.

As regards this clone: A read error may produce the germline difference seen at one junction end. V is TRBV30 and J is TRBJ2-7, with D unclear. The CDR3 length is 12 residues. Germline CDR1 and CDR2: GTSNPN and SVGIG (reference sequence). The CDR3 spells CAWSVGLSILDF. CDR3 coding DNA: TGTGCCTGGAGTGTTGGGTTAAGTATTTTGGACTTC.

This rearrangement joins TRBV2 to TRBJ1-3; D possibly corresponds to TRBD1 (5 bases). The length of the CDR3 is 14 residues. V was clipped by 6 bases and J by 0 bases, with 9 bases between them. From germline, CDR1 is SNHLY and CDR2 FYNNEI. The CDR3: CASSGGFSGNTIYF. The CDR3 coding sequence is TGTGCCAGCAGCGGGGGTTTCTCTGGAAACACCATATATTTT. The full variable domain, with the rest looked up from reference TRBV2 and TRBJ1-3, is EPEVTQTPSHQVTQMGQEVILRCVPISNHLYFYWYRQILGQKVEFLVSFYNNEISEKSEIFDDQFSVERPDGSNFTLKIRSTKLEDSAMYFCASSGGFSGNTIYFGEGSWLTVV.

This clone was seen only once. One base away lies a much larger clone, so this may be a sequencing read error. Other nucleotide sequences in the sample specify the same CDR3. The chain recombines TRBV7-9 with TRBJ2-7; 9 bases align to TRBD2. V lost 4 bases and J lost 1; bases outside the gene matches: 5. The germline gives CDR1 SEHNR, CDR2 FQNEAQ (reference sequence). This CDR3 is built from 15 residues. CDR3 coding DNA: TGTGCCAGCAGCTGGGGACTAGCCTCGTCCTACGAGCAGTACTTC. Encoded protein: CASSWGLASSYEQYF.

A remark on this clone: The same CDR3 arises from other DNA sequences in this sample as well. V and J are TRBV2 and TRBJ2-7; perhaps TRBD1 as D (7 bases). The CDR3 has 14 residues. Trimming cost V 2 bases and J 2 bases, with 10 bases left between them. Germline CDR1 and CDR2: SNHLY and FYNNEI. The CDR3 bases are TGTGCCAGCAGTGAACAGGGGGGAACCTACGAGCAGTACTTC. Translating it yields CASSEQGGTYEQYF.